This TCR beta chain was documented in a study of blood T cell repertoires in COVID-19. Study-wide background: COVID-19 samples collected from the United States, Italy and Spain covered acute and convalescent phases. Sample material is recorded as cDNA or gDNA derived from T cells, B-cell-depleted T cells, or PBMCs.

The CDR3 runs to 15 residues. The V gene end was trimmed by 3 bases and the J gene end by 3 bases; junction bases not matched to a gene: 6. In germline, CDR1 is SGHAT, CDR2 FQDESV (reference sequence). In the original analysis: For nucleated cells, counts were estimated from reference gene primer amplification. Some clones are missing from TCRdb's copy, which holds only in-frame ones; the method was immunoSEQ multiplex PCR. V, J and clone size reflect that table, while D and trimming were determined from the DNA. The table has around 61,000 clones, roughly 77% seen once. The TCR was taken from a man aged 80 or over with acute or convalescent COVID-19. Sequences were obtained from peripheral blood. V gene TRBV11-1 combines with J gene TRBJ2-5; 8 bases align to TRBD2. This CDR3 is CASSFFGGGKETQYF. CDR3 DNA sequence: TGTGCCAGCAGCTTTTTCGGCGGGGGGAAAGAGACCCAGTACTTC.